This TCR beta chain was captured by sequencing in a study of shared clonotypes between healthy human individuals. The study, taken as a whole, reports: Clonotypes which were not shared had lower generation probabilities than clonotypes that all four donors shared. For sorted subsets, rarefaction showed incomplete sequencing despite large depth.

When replicate PCRs were run on sorted subsets, they used approximately 210 ng DNA, some 29,000 T cell genomes. Assay: immunoSEQ multiplex PCR; the TCRdb copy retains only in-frame clones and omits some. Of about 380,000 clones listed, roughly 96% were seen once; the top ten hold about 0.32%. Germline values: CDR1 SGHVS, CDR2 FQNEAQ. The CDR3 is 17 residues long. V lost 2 bases, J lost 5 bases, and 18 bases lay in between. This clone has a single count. Its antigen remains unknown. The study drew its donors from healthy HIV-negative adults without recent acute infections or vaccinations. The chain is built from TRBV7-8 and TRBJ2-2; tentative D call: TRBD2 (5 bases). The sequence was collected from a man aged 25 to 40 in good health. Sequencing used memory CD8+ T cells sorted from blood. The subset: CD45RO+ cells pooled with CCR7-negative TemRA cells. DNA for the CDR3: TGTGCCAGCAGCTTAAGGCTAGCCTCTCTCGGTACCGGGGAGCTGTTTTTT. Protein product: CASSLRLASLGTGELFF.